A selection of T cell receptor beta chains follows, all from one sample in a study of blood T cell repertoires in COVID-19. Sequencing used immunoSEQ multiplex PCR; TCRdb keeps in-frame clones, though not all of them. The sample includes approximately 120,000 clones, more than 70% of them seen just once. The sequencing sample was made of peripheral blood. Receptors were obtained from a human donor in a cohort sampled during active COVID-19. Both conserved end residues are part of each CDR3. A D gene is named only where the DNA matches it firmly. Clone size is given for some rows only: seen once, a few or many times, or a class if the clone is expanded.

>TRBJ2-6|TRBD1|NA|TRBV5-4
TGTGCCAGCAGCTTGTACCGGGGACAGGGGGCCAACGTCCTGACTTTC
CASSLYRGQGANVLTF
>TRBJ2-2|NA|once|TRBV5-1
TGCGCCAGCAGCTTCAGCCCAGTCTCGGGCACCGGGGAGCTGTTTTTT
CASSFSPVSGTGELFF
>TRBJ1-2|TRBD1|NA|TRBV24-1
TGTGCCACCAGTGATTTGCAGGGGGGTGGCTACACCTTC
CATSDLQGGGYTF
>TRBJ2-5|NA|NA|TRBV10-3
TGTGCCATCAGTGAACAGGGACAAGAGACCCAGTACTTC
CAISEQGQETQYF
>TRBJ1-1|TRBD1|NA|TRBV6-5
TGTGCCAGCAGTTCAGGGGGCTTAGCTTTCTTT
CASSSGGLAFF
>TRBJ2-1|NA|medium-sized|TRBV24-1
TGTGCCACCAGTGCGATTACGGGCGGGGACTACAATGAGCAGTTCTTC
CATSAITGGDYNEQFF
>TRBJ1-4|TRBD1|NA|TRBV4-1
TGCGCCAGCAGCCAAGAAAGGGGGCGCTTGGGGAAACTGTTTTTT
CASSQERGRLGKLFF
>TRBJ2-5|NA|NA|TRBV7-2
TGTGCCAGCAGAAAGACGGGGGTAGAGACCCAGTACTTC
CASRKTGVETQYF
>TRBJ1-2|NA|NA|TRBV7-2
TGTGCCAGCAGCTTAGGCAGGGGCTATGGCTACACCTTC
CASSLGRGYGYTF
>TRBJ1-2|NA|once|TRBV30
TGTGCCTGCGGGTTGGGGGCAGGTCTTTATGGCTACACCTTC
CACGLGAGLYGYTF
>TRBJ1-5|NA|NA|TRBV11-3
TGTGCCAGCAGCTCGGACGGGAACAATCAGCCCCAGCATTTT
CASSSDGNNQPQHF
>TRBJ2-3|TRBD2|NA|TRBV5-5
TGTGCCAGCAGCTTCACGGGGGGAGATACGCAGTATTTT
CASSFTGGDTQYF
>TRBJ2-1|TRBD2|NA|TRBV4-3
TGCGCCAGCAGCCAAGCTAGGACTAGCTATCATGAGCAGTTCTTC
CASSQARTSYHEQFF
>TRBJ1-2|NA|many|TRBV11-2
TGTGCCAGCAGCTTCCGAAAACAGGGCTACACCTTC
CASSFRKQGYTF
>TRBJ2-1|TRBD2|NA|TRBV4-3
TGCGCCAGCAGCCAGCAGACTAGCGGGAATTACAATGAGCAGTTCTTC
CASSQQTSGNYNEQFF
>TRBJ2-1|TRBD2|NA|TRBV3-1/TRBV3-2
TGTGCCAGCTCGACGGGAGGTAAGGTTGAGCAGTTCTTC
CASSTGGKVEQFF
>TRBJ1-2|NA|NA|TRBV27
TGTGCCAGCAGTTTATCGGGCAGGTATGGCTACACCTTC
CASSLSGRYGYTF
>TRBJ1-1|NA|NA|TRBV6-5
TGTGCCAGCACCACGGGGGGAAACTTGAACACTGAAGCTTTCTTT
CASTTGGNLNTEAFF
>TRBJ2-1|TRBD2|few|TRBV25-1
TGTGCCAGCAGGGGGACTAGCGGGAACTACAATGAGCAGTTCTTC
CASRGTSGNYNEQFF
>TRBJ1-2|TRBD1|NA|TRBV5-4
TGTGCCAGCAGCCTACAGGGGCCCCTGGGTTATGGCTACACCTTC
CASSLQGPLGYGYTF
>TRBJ1-3|NA|NA|TRBV7-2
TGTGCCAGCAGCTACGCGGGGCGCCAGTCGGGAAACACCATATATTTT
CASSYAGRQSGNTIYF
>TRBJ2-4|TRBD1|NA|TRBV19
TGTGCCAGTAGCGGGACAGGGGGAAACATTCAGTACTTC
CASSGTGGNIQYF
>TRBJ1-2|TRBD1|NA|TRBV4-3
TGCGCCAGCAGCCAATCCATTCCGGGACAGGGGAGGGACTTC
CASSQSIPGQGRDF
>TRBJ2-3|NA|NA|TRBV19
TGTGCCACCCAAGGCCAGGGCACCCGATCTAGCACAGATACGCAGTATTTT
CATQGQGTRSSTDTQYF
>TRBJ1-2|NA|NA|TRBV7-2
TGTGCCAGCAGCTTAGGGGCAGGCTTGGGTGGGGGCTACACCTTC
CASSLGAGLGGGYTF
>TRBJ1-5|NA|few|TRBV6-5
TGTGCCGCGGCGCGGTATAGCAATCAGCCCCAGCATTTT
CAAARYSNQPQHF
>TRBJ1-1|TRBD1|NA|TRBV19
TGTGCCAGTAGTATAGCAGGACAGGGGGTTGAAGCTTTCTTT
CASSIAGQGVEAFF
>TRBJ1-2|NA|NA|TRBV28
TGTGCCAGCAGGGGGCAGCTAGGCTATGGCTACACCTTC
CASRGQLGYGYTF
>TRBJ1-1|NA|NA|TRBV9
TGTGCCAGCAGCGTCATTAATAGCGTGAACACTGAAGCTTTCTTT
CASSVINSVNTEAFF
>TRBJ2-3|NA|once|TRBV19
TGTGCCAGTAGTAGCGGGGGCAGAATCGCGCAGTATTTT
CASSSGGRIAQYF
>TRBJ1-6|NA|NA|TRBV25-1
TGTGCCAGCACCGGGGGGGGCGGTAGAAATTCACCCCTCCACTTT
CASTGGGGRNSPLHF
>TRBJ2-1|TRBD2|NA|TRBV19
TGTGCCAGTAGTACCTCCGGGACTAGCGGGAGCTATGAGCAGTTCTTC
CASSTSGTSGSYEQFF
>TRBJ2-5|TRBD1|NA|TRBV5-6
TGTGCCAGCAGCCTGAACCTTGGGACAGGGGAGGCGGAGACCCAGTACTTC
CASSLNLGTGEAETQYF
>TRBJ2-3|TRBD2|once|TRBV24-1
TGTGCCACCAGTGAGGAGCGGGACACAGATACGCAGTATTTT
CATSEERDTDTQYF
>TRBJ1-4|NA|NA|TRBV11-2
TGTGCCAGCAGTAACCTACAGGGTCCTGCTGAAAAACTGTTTTTT
CASSNLQGPAEKLFF
>TRBJ2-3|TRBD2|NA|TRBV10-3
TGTGCGATGGGGGGGGGCACAGATACGCAGTATTTT
CAMGGGTDTQYF
>TRBJ2-1|TRBD1|NA|TRBV9
TGTGCCAGCAGCGCGACAGGGAGCTCCTACAATGAGCAGTTCTTC
CASSATGSSYNEQFF
>TRBJ1-2|NA|NA|TRBV27
TGTGCCAGCGGGATAGGAGGTAACTATGGCTACACCTTC
CASGIGGNYGYTF
>TRBJ1-5|NA|NA|TRBV30
TGTGCCTGGAGCCAACAGACAGGAGCTAGCAATCAGCCCCAGCATTTT
CAWSQQTGASNQPQHF
>TRBJ2-1|NA|NA|TRBV12-3/TRBV12-4
TGTGCCAGCCGCTTGCGCGAGCAGTTCTTC
CASRLREQFF
>TRBJ1-2|NA|NA|TRBV30
TGTGCCTGGAGCCCTGGCCGGGCGGGTGGCTACACCTTC
CAWSPGRAGGYTF
>TRBJ1-5|NA|NA|TRBV6-1
TGTGCCAGCAGTGAACTTCGCAGGGTGCCAAATCAGCCCCAGCATTTT
CASSELRRVPNQPQHF
>TRBJ1-1|NA|few|TRBV4-3
TGCGCCAGCAGCCAAGATTATAACGGCGAGGCTGAAGCTTTCTTT
CASSQDYNGEAEAFF
>TRBJ2-1|TRBD2|NA|TRBV6-5
TGTGCCAGCACCTTTAGCGGGGGGTCCGATGAGCAGTTCTTC
CASTFSGGSDEQFF
>TRBJ1-5|NA|NA|TRBV11-2
TGTGCCAGCAGCTTAGACGGCAATCAGCCCCAGCATTTT
CASSLDGNQPQHF
>TRBJ2-2|TRBD2|NA|TRBV3-1/TRBV3-2
TGTGCCAGCAGCCCTGTGAGACTAGCGGGAGGGGCCGGGGAGCTGTTTTTT
CASSPVRLAGGAGELFF
>TRBJ1-5|TRBD1|NA|TRBV2
TGTGCCAGCAGCATTACAGGGGGCCCACATTTT
CASSITGGPHF
>TRBJ2-3|TRBD2|NA|TRBV11-2
TGTGCCAGCAGCGGACGACTAGCGGGGTCTTCTAGCACAGATACGCAGTATTTT
CASSGRLAGSSSTDTQYF
>TRBJ2-2|TRBD2|NA|TRBV20-1
TGCAGTGCTAGTATGGCGGGGGTCACCGGGGAGCTGTTTTTT
CSASMAGVTGELFF